The 20 T cell receptor beta chains given below trace back to one sample, sequenced in a study of OX40 agonist ivuxolimab in advanced cancers. The data were produced by immunoSEQ multiplex PCR, yet TCRdb's version contains in-frame clones alone and is incomplete. The sample includes about 45,000 clones, roughly nine tenths of them seen just once. Sequencing was performed on CD4+ or CD8+ T cells sorted from blood, taken in a trial of the OX40 agonist ivuxolimab. Every receptor here comes from an adult with an advanced solid tumor such as melanoma, head and neck, liver or kidney cancer.

The J gene is TRBJ2-7, the V gene TRBV21-1; the DNA was not used to check the table's D call, TRBD1. TRBV21-1 is a recognized pseudogene. The CDR3 loop spans 15 amino acids. The CDR3 loop reads CASSKDQTGSYEQYF. The DNA for the CDR3 is TGTGCCAGCAGCAAAGATCAAACAGGGTCCTACGAGCAGTACTTC.

The rearrangement uses TRBV13 and TRBJ1-1; D is possibly TRBD1 (5 bases). Germline V gene sequence: CDR1 PRHDT, CDR2 FYEKMQ (reference sequence). V shed 5 bases and J shed 1 base, with 17 bases lying between them. There are 16 residues in the CDR3. The chain's CDR3 is CASSTTPGRSNTEAFF. DNA of the CDR3: TGTGCCAGCAGCACCACTCCGGGACGGTCGAACACTGAAGCTTTCTTT.

The chain links TRBV11-2 to TRBJ2-1; the match to TRBD2 covers 10 bases. CDR1 and CDR2 (germline): SGHAT, FQNNGV. The V gene end was trimmed by 1 base and the J gene end by 6 bases; junction bases not matched to a gene: 3. This CDR3 has 15 residues. The CDR3 loop is CASSLGTSGLNEQFF. The CDR3 DNA is TGTGCCAGCAGCTTAGGGACTAGCGGACTCAATGAGCAGTTCTTC.

This clone has just one count. The CDR3 sequence: CASSMGGSSNEQFF. The CDR3 nucleotides read TGTGCCAGTAGTATGGGAGGGAGTAGCAATGAGCAGTTCTTC. This chain connects TRBV19 to TRBJ2-1, with 7 positions matching TRBD2. Germline V gives CDR1 LNHDA, CDR2 SQIVND (reference sequence). V gave up 3 bases and J gave up 6 bases; unmatched junction bases: 5. The CDR3 sequence is 14 residues long.

V is TRBV29-1 and J is TRBJ2-1; no definite D call. The CDR3 is 13 residues long. The V gene lost 4 bases and the J gene lost 1 base, with 8 bases spanning the gap. Germline V gene sequence: CDR1 SQVTM, CDR2 ANQGSEA. The CDR3 DNA is TGCAGCGTTGGTTGGGGATCCTACAATGAGCAGTTCTTC. Its translation: CSVGWGSYNEQFF.

This chain uses TRBV5-1 with TRBJ2-7, with 9 nucleotides matching TRBD1. Looked up from germline, CDR1 is SGHRS and CDR2 is YFSETQ. The CDR3 loop spans 13 amino acids. With 4 bases clipped from V and 6 bases from J, the junction kept 5 bases outside the gene matches. CDR3 region: CASSSTGGGEQYF. The CDR3 DNA follows: TGCGCCAGCAGCAGTACAGGGGGCGGCGAGCAGTACTTC.

The CDR3 DNA is TGTGCCATCAGTGAGAGGGGACCTTCAACTAATGAAAAACTGTTTTTT. This translates into CAISERGPSTNEKLFF. This chain uses TRBV10-3 with TRBJ1-4, with a tentative D call TRBD1 (5 bases). The germline V gene has CDR1 ENHRY and CDR2 SYGVKD. Trimming took off 2 bases at V and 0 bases at J, with 10 bases between the two ends. This CDR3 is 16 amino acids long.

This chain joins TRBV5-1 and TRBJ2-1; D call uncertain. V was cut by 2 bases and J by 0 bases, with 12 bases left in between. This CDR3 has 16 residues. CDR1 and CDR2 (germline): SGHRS, YFSETQ. The CDR3 region has the DNA TGCGCCAGCAGCTTTCTACCCTCGAGCTCCTACAATGAGCAGTTCTTC. Its translation is CASSFLPSSSYNEQFF.

The chain uses TRBV29-1 and TRBJ2-7, with D unclear. V shed 4 bases and J shed 7 bases, with 17 bases lying between them. The CDR3 runs 13 residues. Germline assignment: CDR1 SQVTM and CDR2 ANQGSEA. The CDR3 DNA reads TGCAGCGTTGTTTTGCGGATCCCTGGTGAGCAGTACTTC. Its protein is CSVVLRIPGEQYF.

The CDR3 nucleotides are TGTGCCAGCAGTCGCCTCCGGACTAGCGGCACAGATACGCAGTATTTT. The encoded protein is CASSRLRTSGTDTQYF. The rearrangement links TRBV27 to TRBJ2-3; 9 bases agree with TRBD2. The CDR3 contains 16 residues. V dropped 5 bases and J dropped 1; count of bases not matched to a gene: 7. Germline V gives CDR1 MNHEY, CDR2 SMNVEV (reference sequence).

J is TRBJ2-5 and V is TRBV6-5, with D maybe TRBD2 (6 bases). This CDR3 spans 16 amino acids. The V end was cut by 0 bases, the J end by 1 base, with 12 bases between. Germline CDR1 reads MNHEY; CDR2 reads SVGAGI. CDR3 in DNA: TGTGCCAGCAGTTACTCGGCTAGCGCACTCCAAGAGACCCAGTACTTC. Protein product: CASSYSASALQETQYF.

The chain couples TRBV10-3 to TRBJ2-5; D is unclear. V dropped 2 bases and J dropped 2 bases, with 15 bases sitting between them. Germline V gives CDR1 ENHRY, CDR2 SYGVKD. The CDR3 has 16 residues. CDR3 in amino acids: CAISERALGRQETQYF. The DNA for the CDR3 is TGTGCCATCAGTGAGAGGGCCCTAGGTCGTCAAGAGACCCAGTACTTC.

The V gene is TRBV2, the J gene TRBJ1-1, with TRBD1 identical over 7 bases. Germline CDR1 and CDR2: SNHLY and FYNNEI. The CDR3 has 14 amino acids. Unmatched junction bases numbered 6, after V lost 3 bases and J lost 5 bases. In DNA, the CDR3 is TGTGCCAGCAGTGATCTAGGGGGCAGGACTGAAGCTTTCTTT. Translating it yields CASSDLGGRTEAFF.

The rearrangement joins TRBV9 to TRBJ2-5; D is ambiguous. The J call could be wrong; TRBJ2-7 is a better fit for the DNA end. Germline lookup yields CDR1 SGDLS and CDR2 YYNGEE. CDR3 length: 16 amino acids. CDR3: CASSPTLGRSSYEQYF. For the CDR3, the DNA is TGTGCCAGCAGCCCTACTTTGGGTCGTAGCTCCTACGAGCAGTACTTC.

The V call is TRBV4-1, the J call TRBJ2-7; no firm D call. Trimming shortened V by 1 base and J by 4 bases, and 11 bases separated the two germline ends. Germline CDR1 and CDR2: MGHRA and YSYEKL. The CDR3 sequence is 14 residues long. The CDR3 reads CASSQGQNEYEQYF. The CDR3 DNA reads TGCGCCAGCAGCCAAGGGCAAAACGAATACGAGCAGTACTTC.

V gene TRBV7-8 combines with J gene TRBJ2-3; 10 nucleotides agree with TRBD1. Germline assignment: CDR1 SGHVS and CDR2 FQNEAQ. The ends lost 7 bases at V and 3 bases at J; junction bases unmatched: 4. This CDR3 has 14 amino acids. The CDR3 region has the DNA TGTGCCAGCATCCGGACAGGGGGAACAGATACGCAGTATTTT. Its protein is CASIRTGGTDTQYF.

This clone appeared a few times. The CDR3: CASSYGTEAFF. CDR3 sequence (DNA): TGTGCCAGCAGTTACGGGACAGAAGCTTTCTTT. The chain combines TRBV6-5 with TRBJ1-1; tentative D call: TRBD1 (6 bases). In germline, CDR1 is MNHEY, CDR2 SVGAGI. The CDR3 contains 11 residues. Deletions cut 2 bases from V and 8 bases from J, with 6 bases between.

CDR3 nucleotide sequence: TGTGCCAGCAGCCTTACTAGCAGTCTGTTCGATGAGCAGTTCTTC. Amino acids: CASSLTSSLFDEQFF. The chain links TRBV7-3 to TRBJ2-1, with D possibly matching TRBD2 (6 bases). The CDR3 has 15 amino acids. Germline CDR1 is SGHTA and CDR2 is FQGTGA. Trimming stripped 5 bases from V and 8 bases from J, with 19 bases between.

The chain carries TRBV15 and TRBJ2-1; weak D call: TRBD1 (6 bases). Trimming left V 3 bases short and J 10 bases short, with 13 bases between. The CDR3 runs 13 residues. The V gene's germline CDR1 is LNHNV and CDR2 YYDKDF (reference sequence). This CDR3 reads CATSSWTAREQFF. Written as DNA, the CDR3 is TGTGCCACCAGCAGCTGGACAGCCCGGGAGCAGTTCTTC.

V is TRBV11-2 and J is TRBJ1-4; the D gene is possibly TRBD1 (6 bases). There are 16 residues in the CDR3. In germline, CDR1 is SGHAT, CDR2 FQNNGV. Trimming stripped 6 bases from V and 0 bases from J, with 14 bases between. For the CDR3, the DNA is TGTGCCAGCAGAACTGGGACACTTGCAACTAATGAAAAACTGTTTTTT. Its protein is CASRTGTLATNEKLFF.